This TCR beta chain stems from a study of control samples from healthy donors and cancer patients. Germline V gene sequence: CDR1 GTSNPN, CDR2 SVGIG (reference sequence). The CDR3 loop spans 13 amino acids. V lost 0 bases to trimming and J lost 6 bases, with 8 bases between them. Generated by immunoSEQ multiplex PCR, the TCRdb table keeps only in-frame clones and is missing some. The table records 150,000 to 170,000 clones, over 85% of them present only once. Sequenced: blood. This chain links TRBV30 with TRBJ2-2; D unresolved. This clonotype originated in a man aged 35 to 55 in good health. In DNA form, the CDR3 reads TGTGCCTGGAGTGTAGGGCAAGCCGGGGAGCTGTTTTTT. This sequence encodes CAWSVGQAGELFF.